These 26 T cell receptor beta chains were all obtained from the same sample, sequenced in a study of T cells after yellow fever vaccination. TCRdb processed the 5' RACE reads anew with MiXCR; each CDR3 protein has one entry. The sample lists under 300,000 distinct CDR3 sequences, 6.9% seen once, with about 0.9% in the top ten. The sequencing used CD4+ T cells sorted from PBMCs, collected 15 days after the yellow fever booster vaccination. These receptors were taken from a man aged 25 to 40 who received the YFV17D yellow fever vaccine.

This clonotype was seen ten or more times. V is TRBV28 and J is TRBJ1-5, with D hard to call. The germline CDR1 and CDR2 sequences are MDHEN and SYDVKM. Trimming took 4 bases from V and 6 from J, leaving 13 bases between them. The CDR3 is 14 amino acids. The CDR3 DNA reads TGTGCCAGCAGTTCGGGGATCAATACTCAGCCCCAGCATTTT. Amino acids: CASSSGINTQPQHF.

There are a few counts of this clonotype. This rearrangement joins TRBV12-3 or TRBV12-4 to TRBJ2-7; D is perhaps TRBD1 or TRBD2 (5 bases each). CDR3 length equals 15 residues. Deletions cut 5 bases from V and 4 bases from J, with 18 bases between. The CDR3 is CASSPREGARYEQYF. CDR3 sequence (DNA): TGTGCCAGCAGTCCCCGGGAAGGGGCGCGTTACGAGCAGTACTTC.

This clonotype was counted only a few times. The CDR3 DNA sequence: TGCAGTGCTAGAGACTTTTCCAGCTCCTACAATGAGCAGTTCTTC. Protein product: CSARDFSSSYNEQFF. The chain joins TRBV20-1 to TRBJ2-1; D is ambiguous. Trimming shortened V by 0 bases and J by 0 bases, and 9 bases separated the two germline ends. Germline-derived CDR1 and CDR2 are DFQATT and SNEGSKA (reference sequence). The CDR3 totals 15 residues.

A few counts support this clonotype. The chain employs TRBV12-3 or TRBV12-4 and TRBJ1-2; D is ambiguous. There are 13 residues in the CDR3. The germline V and J ends were trimmed by 7 bases and 5 bases, with 14 bases remaining between them. The CDR3 sequence: CASTLTGNYGYTF. The CDR3 DNA sequence: TGTGCCAGCACTTTGACGGGAAATTATGGCTACACCTTC.

Of note for this clonotype: The germline gene is not matched at one end of the junction; a read error may be the cause. This rearrangement joins TRBV5-1 to TRBJ2-3; D unclear. The CDR3 length is 15 residues. Germline assignment: CDR1 SGHRS and CDR2 YFSETQ. In DNA form, the CDR3 reads TGCGCCAGCAGTTTGGATTTGTCTGGCACAGATACGCAGTATTTT. Residues: CASSLDLSGTDTQYF.

V gene TRBV12-3 or TRBV12-4 combines with J gene TRBJ2-3, with TRBD1 as a possible D gene (6 bases). There are 15 residues in the CDR3. V lost 3 bases and J lost 2, with 12 bases in between. CDR3 coding DNA: TGTGCCAGCAGTTTTGGGGGCAGAATCACAGATACGCAGTATTTT. Protein: CASSFGGRITDTQYF.

This clonotype was observed a handful of times. This chain links TRBV20-1 with TRBJ1-5, with no clear D. The CDR3 has 14 amino acids. V shed 6 bases and J shed 4 bases, with 16 bases lying between them. Per the germline V gene, CDR1 is DFQATT and CDR2 is SNEGSKA (reference sequence). CDR3 nucleotide sequence: TGCAGTGCCCGACGACCCGAGGGAAATCAGCCCCAGCATTTT. Its translation is CSARRPEGNQPQHF.

J is TRBJ2-1 and V is TRBV5-6; 7 positions agree with TRBD2. This CDR3 has 18 amino acids. Germline CDR1 SGHDT, CDR2 YYEEEE. The junction had 21 bases not matched to a gene; V was cut back by 7 bases and J by 5 bases. CDR3 sequence: CASRSGLAAHYRNNEQFF. The CDR3 DNA reads as TGTGCCAGCCGCTCCGGGCTAGCGGCACACTACCGAAACAATGAGCAGTTCTTC. Full variable domain (remainder filled in from reference TRBV5-6 and TRBJ2-1): DAGVTQSPTHLIKTRGQQVTLRCSPKSGHDTVSWYQQALGQGPQFIFQYYEEEERQRGNFPDRFSGHQFPNYSSELNVNALLLGDSALYLCASRSGLAAHYRNNEQFFGPGTRLTVL.

The V and J genes are TRBV12-3 or TRBV12-4 and TRBJ2-5, with 11 bases identical to TRBD1. Losses at the gene ends were 6 bases for V and 6 bases for J; bases not matched to a gene: 6. The CDR3 has 14 residues. CDR3 amino acids: CASRSGTGGKTQYF. The DNA of the CDR3 is TGTGCCAGCAGGTCTGGGACAGGGGGGAAGACCCAGTACTTC.

The rearrangement uses TRBV6-2 or TRBV6-3 and TRBJ2-7; TRBD1 might be the D (5 bases). Trimming took off 7 bases at V and 0 bases at J, with 16 bases between the two ends. Germline V gives CDR1 MNHEY, CDR2 SVGEGT. This CDR3 has 15 residues. The CDR3 sequence is CASITRGAGSYEQYF. For the CDR3, the DNA is TGTGCCAGCATCACCCGTGGGGCTGGCTCCTACGAGCAGTACTTC.

This chain connects TRBV19 to TRBJ2-3; 9 nucleotides agree with TRBD2. V shed 3 bases and J 1 base; nucleotides not matched to a gene: 8. The CDR3 length is 17 residues. The germline CDR1 and CDR2 sequences are LNHDA and SQIVND (reference sequence). The CDR3 sequence is CASSIRVAGVGTDTQYF. The CDR3 nucleotides are TGTGCCAGTAGTATTCGTGTAGCGGGAGTCGGCACAGATACGCAGTATTTT.

This clonotype was seen repeatedly, ten times or more. This sequence joins TRBV7-3 and TRBJ2-1, with D perhaps TRBD1 or TRBD2 (6 bases each). Germline lookup yields CDR1 SGHTA and CDR2 FQGTGA. CDR3 length: 15 residues. V was cut by 5 bases and J by 10 bases, with 21 bases left in between. CDR3 amino acids: CASSIDSGARMEQFF. The CDR3 coding sequence is TGTGCCAGCAGCATAGACTCGGGGGCTCGTATGGAGCAGTTCTTC.

The chain is built from TRBV18 and TRBJ2-1; maybe TRBD2 (5 bases). With 4 bases removed from V and 8 bases from J, the gap between germline ends came to 12 bases. CDR1 KGHSH and CDR2 LQKENI come from the germline V gene. The CDR3 consists of 13 residues. Here the CDR3 reads CASSLLEGDEQFF. The CDR3 DNA follows: TGTGCCAGCTCACTGTTAGAGGGCGATGAGCAGTTCTTC.

This clonotype was seen only a few times. The chain links TRBV20-1 to TRBJ2-2; D uncertain. Germline CDR1 and CDR2: DFQATT and SNEGSKA (reference sequence). V dropped 3 bases and J dropped 2 bases, with 7 bases sitting between them. The length of the CDR3 is 13 residues. CDR3 sequence (DNA): TGCAGTGCTAGGGAGCAAAACACCGGGGAGCTGTTTTTT. This sequence encodes CSAREQNTGELFF.

This clonotype was observed a few times. J is TRBJ1-6 and V is TRBV27; 7 nucleotides line up with TRBD1. The V gene's germline CDR1 is MNHEY and CDR2 SMNVEV (reference sequence). This CDR3 has 18 amino acids. Trimming at V came to 4 bases and at J to 4 bases, leaving 13 bases not matched to a gene. CDR3 protein: CASSSIAVPGQYNSPLHF. The CDR3 nucleotides read TGTGCCAGCAGTTCAATCGCCGTGCCGGGACAGTATAATTCACCCCTCCACTTT.

The rearrangement uses TRBV4-3 and TRBJ2-5; D tentatively reads TRBD1 or TRBD2 (5 bases each). The germline V gene has CDR1 LGHNA and CDR2 YSLEER. The CDR3 is 18 amino acids. Between the trimmed V and J ends, which lost 7 bases and 2 bases, there was a span of 26 bases. The CDR3 loop is CASTINDPPRDQQETQYF. The CDR3 DNA follows: TGCGCCAGCACCATAAATGATCCACCCCGGGACCAACAAGAGACCCAGTACTTC.

This clonotype was detected a few times. The chain has TRBV6-2 or TRBV6-3 and TRBJ1-2; 7 positions agree with TRBD1. The germline CDR1 and CDR2 sequences are MNHEY and SVGEGT. CDR3 size: 13 residues. V was pared by 6 bases and J by 0 bases, with 1 base of the junction left unmatched. CDR3 coding DNA: TGTGCCAGCAGGACAGGGTCTAACTATGGCTACACCTTC. Translation: CASRTGSNYGYTF.

This clonotype has at least ten counts. The chain is built from TRBV20-1 and TRBJ2-7; 7 bases line up with TRBD2. This CDR3 comprises 16 residues. J was trimmed by 0 bases and V by 7 bases; bases with no gene match: 15. Germline V gene lookup returns CDR1 DFQATT and CDR2 SNEGSKA (reference sequence). For the CDR3, the DNA is TGCAGTGTTATAAATACAGCTAGCGGTCTCTCCTACGAGCAGTACTTC. This codes for CSVINTASGLSYEQYF.

This clonotype was seen more than once but under ten times. The chain employs TRBV3-1 and TRBJ1-4; maybe TRBD1 (5 bases). This CDR3 is 14 amino acids long. V was trimmed by 0 bases and J by 8 bases, leaving 10 bases between them. Germline CDR1 is LGHDT and CDR2 is YNNKEL (reference sequence). DNA of the CDR3: TGTGCCAGCAGCCAAGAGGGGGAGAAAGAAAAACTGTTTTTT. Translated: CASSQEGEKEKLFF.

This clonotype came up a few times. This sequence joins TRBV29-1 and TRBJ2-1, with 10 bases that match TRBD2. CDR1 is SQVTM and CDR2 is ANQGSEA in the germline V gene. The ends lost 0 bases at V and 4 bases at J; junction bases unmatched: 3. The CDR3 extends over 15 amino acids. CDR3 residues: CSVEDSSGSYNEQFF. The CDR3 DNA follows: TGCAGCGTTGAAGATTCTAGCGGGAGTTACAATGAGCAGTTCTTC.

V gene TRBV30 combines with J gene TRBJ2-1; D is ambiguous. The germline V gene has CDR1 GTSNPN and CDR2 SVGIG (reference sequence). This CDR3 spans 12 amino acids. Trimming shortened V by 3 bases and J by 12 bases, and 15 bases separated the two germline ends. CDR3 loop: CAWSQRSVLQFF. Here the CDR3 DNA reads TGTGCCTGGAGCCAACGGTCGGTTTTGCAGTTCTTC.

This clonotype was counted a few times. The chain recombines TRBV6-1 with TRBJ1-1, with 8 bases aligning to TRBD1. Trimming took 7 bases from V and 2 from J; bases not matched to a gene: 6. From germline, CDR1 is MNHNS and CDR2 SASEGT. CDR3 length: 14 residues. The CDR3 spells CASTPGGRNTEAFF. CDR3 sequence (DNA): TGTGCCAGCACCCCAGGGGGCCGCAACACTGAAGCTTTCTTT.

V and J are TRBV3-1 and TRBJ2-7; no clear D. The V end lost 5 bases, the J end lost 3 bases, and 11 bases lay between the germline ends. CDR1 is LGHDT and CDR2 is YNNKEL in the germline V gene (reference sequence). The length of the CDR3 is 13 residues. This CDR3 is CASSSYAFYEQYF. The CDR3 DNA sequence: TGTGCCAGCAGCTCATACGCATTCTACGAGCAGTACTTC.

This clonotype has ten or more counts. The chain has TRBV4-3 and TRBJ1-1; 8 bases match TRBD1. Losses at the gene ends were 4 bases for V and 6 bases for J; bases not matched to a gene: 10. This CDR3 is 15 amino acids long. The V gene's germline CDR1 is LGHNA and CDR2 YSLEER. The CDR3 DNA sequence: TGCGCCAGCAGCCGAGAGACAGGGGTGAAGGCTGAAGCTTTCTTT. Its protein is CASSRETGVKAEAFF.

This chain connects TRBV5-1 to TRBJ2-5, with 7 bases that match TRBD1. The CDR3 has 15 residues. With 4 bases clipped from V and 2 bases from J, the junction kept 8 bases outside the gene matches. CDR1 and CDR2 from the germline V gene are SGHRS and YFSETQ. In nucleotides, the CDR3 is TGCGCCAGCAGCGAGGGACAGCCACTACAAGAGACCCAGTACTTC. Translating gives CASSEGQPLQETQYF.

Remarks on this clonotype: A much larger clone sits a single nucleotide away, making a read error possible. This chain connects TRBV7-2 to TRBJ2-1; possible D gene TRBD2, 5 bases. This CDR3 has 15 amino acids. V lost 5 bases, J lost 8 bases, and 19 bases lay in between. Germline-derived CDR1 and CDR2 are SGHTA and FQGNSA. The CDR3 DNA sequence: TGTGCCAGCAGCCTCTTGGACGGGGTATGGGATGAGCAGTTCTTC. It specifies CASSLLDGVWDEQFF.